The clone carrying this T cell receptor beta chain was detected only a few times. What it recognizes is unknown. This record comes from a study of T cell repertoires in cytomegalovirus infection. Study overall: The authors used CMV epitopes that were HLA-C-restricted (recently identified) and HLA-B-restricted (well studied). Indications came from public TCR beta signatures; they pointed to CMV infection and to a matching HLA type.

TCRdb reanalysed the reads using MiXCR and keeps one entry per CDR3 protein. The data show approximately 1,000,000 distinct CDR3 sequences, approximately 31% seen once. The V gene lost 3 bases and the J gene lost 0 bases, with 4 bases spanning the gap. The length of the CDR3 is 13 residues. Per germline, CDR1 LNHDA and CDR2 SQIVND (reference sequence). Material: cultured CD8+ T cells from PBMCs, obtained from culture after CMV antigen stimulation. V gene TRBV19 combines with J gene TRBJ2-3; D gene uncertain. This receptor was identified in a human donor in good health (CMV status not recorded). Some clones in this sample may be carry-over from other donors' samples. The CDR3 here is CASSIFSTDTQYF. In DNA, the CDR3 is TGTGCCAGTAGTATCTTTAGCACAGATACGCAGTATTTT.